These 3 T cell receptor beta chains share one sample of origin, sequenced in a study of identical twins. TCRdb independently ran MiXCR on the 5' RACE reads; one entry per CDR3 protein. This sample has approximately 500,000 distinct CDR3 sequences; 24% occur once, and the top ten carry 2.9%. Separately, the same data were catalogued under a study of T cells expressing NK-cell markers.

The sample consisted of CD4+ T cells sorted from blood. These receptors were taken from a woman aged 18-29 years in good health.

This clonotype showed up many times. The rearrangement links TRBV7-9 to TRBJ1-2; D might be TRBD1 (5 bases). Germline CDR1 and CDR2: SEHNR and FQNEAQ (reference sequence). The germline V and J ends were trimmed by 6 bases and 4 bases, with 15 bases remaining between them. CDR3 length: 14 residues. CDR3 coding DNA: TGTGCCAGCAGACAGGAAGATAAGGCCTATGGCTACACCTTC. Its protein product is CASRQEDKAYGYTF.

This clonotype was detected ten times or more. V is TRBV6-4 and J is TRBJ2-3; 10 bases fit TRBD2. The junction had 8 bases not matched to a gene; V was cut back by 4 bases and J by 4 bases. The CDR3 is made up of 16 amino acids. Germline loops: CDR1 MRHNA, CDR2 SNTAGT. CDR3 sequence reads: CASSGSSGSYPDTQYF. DNA of the CDR3: TGTGCCAGCAGTGGGTCTAGCGGGAGTTATCCAGATACGCAGTATTTT.

The rearrangement joins TRBV29-1 to TRBJ2-5; D gene ambiguous. There are 14 residues in the CDR3. CDR1 and CDR2 (germline): SQVTM, ANQGSEA. V was shortened by 4 bases and J by 1 base, with 13 bases between the two germline ends. CDR3 amino acids: CSVGNRRSQETQYF. The CDR3 coding sequence is TGCAGCGTTGGAAACAGACGAAGCCAAGAGACCCAGTACTTC.